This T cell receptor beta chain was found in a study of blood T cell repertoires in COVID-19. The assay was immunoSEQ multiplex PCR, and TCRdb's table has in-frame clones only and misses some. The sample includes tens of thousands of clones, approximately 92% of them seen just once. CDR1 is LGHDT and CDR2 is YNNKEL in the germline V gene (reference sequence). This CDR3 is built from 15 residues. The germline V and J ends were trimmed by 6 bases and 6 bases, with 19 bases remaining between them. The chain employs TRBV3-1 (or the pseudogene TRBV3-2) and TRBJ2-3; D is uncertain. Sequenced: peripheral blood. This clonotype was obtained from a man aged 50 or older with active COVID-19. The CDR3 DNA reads TGTGCCAGCAGTGCTTCAGACACTTTGCGCGATACGCAGTATTTT. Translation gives CASSASDTLRDTQYF.